The following is a TCR beta chain sequence with its context. The antigen is unknown. The data belong to a study of OX40 agonist ivuxolimab in advanced cancers. Across the study: Enrollees could have had prior anti-PD-1, anti-PD-L1 or anti-CTLA-4 therapy, which more than 30% had received. Study-level results: Averaging showed that CD8+ T cells had more expanded clones than CD4+ did. Several nonresponders also turned out to have low normalized T-cell clonal expansion. In the expanded peripheral T cells, antigen specificity was never determined.

Data came from immunoSEQ multiplex PCR; TCRdb stores just in-frame clones and leaves some out. This table has more than 70,000 clones, about 88% appearing once. CDR3 size: 12 residues. The germline V gene has CDR1 MNHNS and CDR2 SASEGT. Trimming shortened V by 10 bases and J by 6 bases, and 13 bases separated the two germline ends. The sequences come from CD4+ or CD8+ T cells sorted from blood, collected in a trial of the OX40 agonist ivuxolimab. This TCR was sampled from an adult with an advanced solid tumor such as melanoma, head and neck, liver or kidney cancer. This chain connects TRBV6-1 to TRBJ1-3; the D is unclear. CDR3 bases: TGTGCCATCCAGCCCAATTCAAACACCATATATTTT. Translation: CAIQPNSNTIYF.